The 3 T cell receptor beta chains in this list originate from one sample, sequenced in a study of blood T cell repertoires in COVID-19. Some clones are missing from TCRdb's copy, which holds only in-frame ones; the method was immunoSEQ multiplex PCR. The top ten clones hold under 7% of a sample with approximately 260,000 clones, 70% to 90% of them seen once. What was sequenced was PBMCs or T cells enriched from blood (not recorded which). Receptor source: a woman in her forties or fifties who had been exposed to COVID-19.

This clone appeared a few times. The genes are TRBV7-2 and TRBJ2-1, with a tentative D call TRBD2 (5 bases). The CDR3 is made up of 14 amino acids. CDR1 is SGHTA, CDR2 FQGNSA, per germline. V gave up 1 base and J gave up 6 bases, with 10 bases separating them. CDR3 in DNA: TGTGCCAGCAGCTTAGACGGCCGGGGCAATGAGCAGTTCTTC. As protein: CASSLDGRGNEQFF.

The chain is built from TRBV29-1 and TRBJ1-2; D perhaps matches TRBD1 (5 bases). Between the trimmed V and J ends, which lost 1 base and 2 bases, there was a span of 5 bases. This CDR3 has 12 residues. Germline lookup yields CDR1 SQVTM and CDR2 ANQGSEA. The CDR3 DNA follows: TGCAGCGTTGAAGCAGGGAACTATGGCTACACCTTC. Translated, it gives CSVEAGNYGYTF.

The chain joins TRBV5-4 to TRBJ2-5; D remains unclear. The germline V gene has CDR1 SGHNT and CDR2 YYREEE (reference sequence). V lost 0 bases and J 5 bases, leaving 8 bases between the germline ends. This CDR3 region has 13 residues. The CDR3 DNA sequence: TGTGCCAGCAGCTTGGCCCCCCCGGAGACCCAGTACTTC. It codes for CASSLAPPETQYF.